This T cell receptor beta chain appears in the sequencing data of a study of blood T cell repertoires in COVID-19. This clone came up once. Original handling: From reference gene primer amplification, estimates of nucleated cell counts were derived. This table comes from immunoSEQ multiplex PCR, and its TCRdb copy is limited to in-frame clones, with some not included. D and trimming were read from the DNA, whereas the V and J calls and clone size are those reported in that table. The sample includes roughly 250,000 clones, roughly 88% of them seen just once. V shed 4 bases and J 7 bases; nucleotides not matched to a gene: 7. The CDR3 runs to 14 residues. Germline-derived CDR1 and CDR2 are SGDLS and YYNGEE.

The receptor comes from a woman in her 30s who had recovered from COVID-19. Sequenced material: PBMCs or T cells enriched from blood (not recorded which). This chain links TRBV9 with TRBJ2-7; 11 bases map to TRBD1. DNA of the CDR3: TGTGCCAGCAGCCTTGGACAGGGGGCGGGAGAGCAGTACTTC. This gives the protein CASSLGQGAGEQYF.